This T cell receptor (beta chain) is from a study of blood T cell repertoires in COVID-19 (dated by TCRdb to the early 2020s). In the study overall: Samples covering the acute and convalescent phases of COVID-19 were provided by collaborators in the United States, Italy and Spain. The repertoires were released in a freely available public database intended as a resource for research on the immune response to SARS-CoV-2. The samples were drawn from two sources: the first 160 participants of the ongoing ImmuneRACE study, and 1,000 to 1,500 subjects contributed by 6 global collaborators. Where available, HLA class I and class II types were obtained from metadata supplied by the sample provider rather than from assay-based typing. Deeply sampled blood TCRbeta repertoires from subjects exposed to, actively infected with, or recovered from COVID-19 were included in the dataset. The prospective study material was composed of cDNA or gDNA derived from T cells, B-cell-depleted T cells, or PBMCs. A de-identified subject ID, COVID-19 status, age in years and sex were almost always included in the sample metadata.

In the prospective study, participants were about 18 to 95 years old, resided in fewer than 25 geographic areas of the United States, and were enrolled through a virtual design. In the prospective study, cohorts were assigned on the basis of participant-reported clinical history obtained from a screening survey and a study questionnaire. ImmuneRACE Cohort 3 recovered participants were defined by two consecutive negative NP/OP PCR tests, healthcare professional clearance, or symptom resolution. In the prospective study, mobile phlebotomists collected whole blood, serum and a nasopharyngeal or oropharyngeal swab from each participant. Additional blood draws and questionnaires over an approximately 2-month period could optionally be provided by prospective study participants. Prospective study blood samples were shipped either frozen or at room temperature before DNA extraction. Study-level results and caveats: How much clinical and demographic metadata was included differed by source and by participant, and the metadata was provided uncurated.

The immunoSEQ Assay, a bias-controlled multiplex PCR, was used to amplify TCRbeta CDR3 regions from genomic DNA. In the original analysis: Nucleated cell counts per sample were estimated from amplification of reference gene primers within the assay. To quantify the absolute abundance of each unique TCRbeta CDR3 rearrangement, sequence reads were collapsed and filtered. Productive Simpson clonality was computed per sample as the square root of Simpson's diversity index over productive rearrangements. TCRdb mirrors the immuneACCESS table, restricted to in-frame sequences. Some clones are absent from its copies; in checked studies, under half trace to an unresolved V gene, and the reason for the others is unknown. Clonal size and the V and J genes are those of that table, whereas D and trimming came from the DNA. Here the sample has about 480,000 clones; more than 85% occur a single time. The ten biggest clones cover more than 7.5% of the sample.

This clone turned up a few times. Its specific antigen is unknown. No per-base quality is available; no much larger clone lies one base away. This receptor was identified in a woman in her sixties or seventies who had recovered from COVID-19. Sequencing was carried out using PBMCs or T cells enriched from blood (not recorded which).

The nucleotides read TGTGCCAGCAGGCCCTTGGCCCCAGGGGGTCGGCATTTT. This encodes CASRPLAPGGRHF. The chain joins TRBV6-5 to TRBJ1-5; 7 bases in between match TRBD1. Inclusive of the bounding cysteine and phenylalanine, the CDR3 is 13 residues long. Solely the CDR3 DNA is kept, with 39 bases framed from the first base. The germline V and J ends show losses of 6 bases and 15 bases respectively, and no gene match explains 14 bases of the junction. CDR1 and CDR2, looked up from the germline V gene, are MNHEY and SVGAGI.